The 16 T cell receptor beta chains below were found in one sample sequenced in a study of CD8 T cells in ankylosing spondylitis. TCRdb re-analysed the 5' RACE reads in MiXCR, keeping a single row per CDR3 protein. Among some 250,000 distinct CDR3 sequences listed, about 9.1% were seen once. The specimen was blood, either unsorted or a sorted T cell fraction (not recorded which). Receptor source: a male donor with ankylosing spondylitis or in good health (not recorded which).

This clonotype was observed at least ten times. The CDR3 nucleotides read TGTGCCAGCAGTTTACTGGGTCCCTACGAGCAGTACTTC. Translated: CASSLLGPYEQYF. This chain joins TRBV12-3 or TRBV12-4 and TRBJ2-7; D uncertain. V lost 2 bases and J 2 bases, leaving 7 bases between the germline ends. The CDR3 consists of 13 residues.

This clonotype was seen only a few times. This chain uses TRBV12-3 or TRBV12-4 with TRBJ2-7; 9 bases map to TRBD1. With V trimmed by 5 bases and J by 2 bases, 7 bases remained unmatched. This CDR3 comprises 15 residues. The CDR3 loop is CASSPRGQGPYEQYF. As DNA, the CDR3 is TGTGCCAGCAGTCCCCGGGGACAGGGACCCTACGAGCAGTACTTC.

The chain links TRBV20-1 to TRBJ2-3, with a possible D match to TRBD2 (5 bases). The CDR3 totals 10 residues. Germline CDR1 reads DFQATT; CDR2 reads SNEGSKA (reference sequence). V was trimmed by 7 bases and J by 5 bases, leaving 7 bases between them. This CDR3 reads CSGGGDTQYF. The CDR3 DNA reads TGCAGTGGTGGAGGAGATACGCAGTATTTT.

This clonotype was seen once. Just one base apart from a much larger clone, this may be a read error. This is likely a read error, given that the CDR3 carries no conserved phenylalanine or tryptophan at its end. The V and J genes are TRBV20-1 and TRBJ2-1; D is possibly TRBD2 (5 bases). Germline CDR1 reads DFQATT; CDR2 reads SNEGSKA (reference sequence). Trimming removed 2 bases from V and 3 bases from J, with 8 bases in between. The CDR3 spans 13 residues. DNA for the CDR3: TGCAGTGCTAGATCGACTAACTACAATGAGCAGTTCTCC. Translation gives CSARSTNYNEQFS.

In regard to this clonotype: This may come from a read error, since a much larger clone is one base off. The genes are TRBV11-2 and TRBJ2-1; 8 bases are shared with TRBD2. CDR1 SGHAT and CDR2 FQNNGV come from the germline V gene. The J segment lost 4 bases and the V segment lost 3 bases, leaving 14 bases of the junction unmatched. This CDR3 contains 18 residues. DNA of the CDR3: TGTGCCAGCAGCTTCTCTACCTCGGTATTAGCGGGATACAATGAGCAGTTCTTC. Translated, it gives CASSFSTSVLAGYNEQFF.

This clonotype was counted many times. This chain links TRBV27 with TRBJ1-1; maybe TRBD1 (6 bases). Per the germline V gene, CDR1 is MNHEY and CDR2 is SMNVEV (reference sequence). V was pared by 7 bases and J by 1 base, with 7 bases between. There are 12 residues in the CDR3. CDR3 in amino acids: CASKDRNTEAFF. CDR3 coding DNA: TGTGCCAGCAAGGACAGGAACACTGAAGCTTTCTTT.

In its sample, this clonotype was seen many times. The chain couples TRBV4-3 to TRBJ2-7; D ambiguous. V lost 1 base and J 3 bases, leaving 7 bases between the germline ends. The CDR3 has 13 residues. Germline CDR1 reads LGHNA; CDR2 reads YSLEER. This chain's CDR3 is CASSQGPSYEQYF. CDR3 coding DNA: TGCGCCAGCAGCCAAGGGCCTAGCTACGAGCAGTACTTC.

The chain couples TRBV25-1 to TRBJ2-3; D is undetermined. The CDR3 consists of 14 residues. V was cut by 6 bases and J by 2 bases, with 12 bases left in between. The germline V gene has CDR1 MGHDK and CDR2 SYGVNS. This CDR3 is CASRAGSHTDTQYF. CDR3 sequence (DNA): TGTGCCAGCAGGGCCGGGTCCCACACAGATACGCAGTATTTT.

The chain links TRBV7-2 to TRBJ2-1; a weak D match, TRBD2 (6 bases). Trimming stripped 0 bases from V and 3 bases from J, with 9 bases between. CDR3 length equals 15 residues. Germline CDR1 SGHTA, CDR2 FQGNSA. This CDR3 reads CASSLAGGLYNEQFF. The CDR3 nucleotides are TGTGCCAGCAGCTTAGCGGGAGGCCTCTACAATGAGCAGTTCTTC.

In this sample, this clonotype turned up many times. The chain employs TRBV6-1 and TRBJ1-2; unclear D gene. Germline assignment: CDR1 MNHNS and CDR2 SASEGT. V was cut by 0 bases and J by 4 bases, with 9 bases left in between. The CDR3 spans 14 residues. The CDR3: CASSEAASFYGYTF. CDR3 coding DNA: TGTGCCAGCAGTGAAGCTGCCAGCTTCTATGGCTACACCTTC.

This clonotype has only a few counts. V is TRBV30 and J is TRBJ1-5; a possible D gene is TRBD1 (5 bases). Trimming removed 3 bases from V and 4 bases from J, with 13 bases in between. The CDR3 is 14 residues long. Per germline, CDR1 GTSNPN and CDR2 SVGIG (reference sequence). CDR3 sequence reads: CAWREGRLNQPQHF. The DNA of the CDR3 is TGTGCCTGGAGGGAGGGACGGCTGAATCAGCCCCAGCATTTT.

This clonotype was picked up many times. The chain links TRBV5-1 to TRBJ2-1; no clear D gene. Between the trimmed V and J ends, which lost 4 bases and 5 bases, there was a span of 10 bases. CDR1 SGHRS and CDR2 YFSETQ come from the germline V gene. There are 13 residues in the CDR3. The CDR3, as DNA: TGCGCCAGCAGCAGTGGGATCAACAATGAGCAGTTCTTC. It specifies CASSSGINNEQFF. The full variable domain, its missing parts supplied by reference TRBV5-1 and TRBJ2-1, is KAGVTQTPRYLIKTRGQQVTLSCSPISGHRSVSWYQQTPGQGLQFLFEYFSETQRNKGNFPGRFSGRQFSNSRSEMNVSTLELGDSALYLCASSSGINNEQFFGPGTRLTVL.

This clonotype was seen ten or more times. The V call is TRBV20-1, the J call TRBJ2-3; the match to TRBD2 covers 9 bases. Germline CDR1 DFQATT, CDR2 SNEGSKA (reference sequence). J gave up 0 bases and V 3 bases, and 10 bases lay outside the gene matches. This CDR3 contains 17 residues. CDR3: CSARTSGHGSSTDTQYF. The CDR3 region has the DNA TGCAGTGCTAGGACTAGCGGACATGGTTCCAGCACAGATACGCAGTATTTT.

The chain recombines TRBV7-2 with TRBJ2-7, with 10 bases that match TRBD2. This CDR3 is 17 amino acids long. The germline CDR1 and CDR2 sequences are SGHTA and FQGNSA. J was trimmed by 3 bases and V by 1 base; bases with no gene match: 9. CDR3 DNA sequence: TGTGCCAGCAGCTTAGTCAGCGGGAGGGGGGCAATCTACGAGCAGTACTTC. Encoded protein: CASSLVSGRGAIYEQYF.

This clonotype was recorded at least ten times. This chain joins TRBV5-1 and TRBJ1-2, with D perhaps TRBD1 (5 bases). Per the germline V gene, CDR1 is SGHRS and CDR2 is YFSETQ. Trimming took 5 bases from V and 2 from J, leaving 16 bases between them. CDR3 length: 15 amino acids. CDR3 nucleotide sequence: TGCGCCAGCAGGTCTGGTGGGGGATTGAACTATGGCTACACCTTC. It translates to CASRSGGGLNYGYTF.

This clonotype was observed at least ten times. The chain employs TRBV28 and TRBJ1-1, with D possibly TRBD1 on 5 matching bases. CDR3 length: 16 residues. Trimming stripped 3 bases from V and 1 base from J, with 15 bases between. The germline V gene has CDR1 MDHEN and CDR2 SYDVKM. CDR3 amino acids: CASSLLTLRGNTEAFF. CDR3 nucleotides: TGTGCCAGCAGTTTGTTGACACTAAGGGGGAACACTGAAGCTTTCTTT.